One T cell receptor (beta chain) is described in this entry. Its antigen is unidentified. The CDR3 extends over 16 amino acids. Trimming at V came to 4 bases and at J to 10 bases, leaving 12 bases not matched to a gene. The germline V gene encodes CDR1 MNHEY and CDR2 SMNVEV (reference sequence). TCRdb reprocessed the reads via MiXCR and lists one record per CDR3 protein. The table includes roughly 860,000 distinct CDR3 sequences, 32% detected once. The sample originates from a study of T cell repertoires in cytomegalovirus infection. The overall study: CMV infection together with matching HLA type was indicated by public TCR beta signatures.

The sequence was obtained from a human donor in good health (CMV status not recorded). Some clones in this sample may be carry-over from other donors' samples. V usage is TRBV27 and J usage is TRBJ1-4; TRBD1 matches 10 bases. Specimen: cultured CD8+ T cells from PBMCs, collected from culture after CMV antigen stimulation. The CDR3 DNA sequence: TGTGCCAGCAGTTCCATCGCCGGGACAGGGGTGGGAAAACTGTTTTTT. The encoded protein is CASSSIAGTGVGKLFF.